One and the same sample provided the 32 T cell receptor beta chains below, sequenced in a study of T cells in localized non-small cell lung cancer. Some clones are missing from TCRdb's copy, which holds only in-frame ones; the method was immunoSEQ multiplex PCR. Counted here are roughly 28,000 clones, more than 75% occurring once; the ten biggest clones make up around 4.1%. Here the sequenced sample was peripheral blood, taken before any cancer treatment. These receptors originate from a woman aged 35-75 years with stage I lung adenocarcinoma.

This chain uses TRBV18 with TRBJ2-1; D gene uncertain. Germline CDR1 and CDR2: KGHSH and LQKENI. Trimming shortened V by 0 bases and J by 11 bases, and 11 bases separated the two germline ends. This CDR3 contains 13 residues. The CDR3 here is CASSPPDPPKQFF. CDR3 nucleotide sequence: TGTGCCAGCTCACCACCTGACCCACCGAAGCAGTTCTTC.

This clone was found once. The rearrangement uses TRBV2 and TRBJ2-1; TRBD1 aligns across 7 bases. There are 15 residues in the CDR3. Trimming took 1 base from V and 2 from J; bases not matched to a gene: 2. Germline V gene lookup returns CDR1 SNHLY and CDR2 FYNNEI. This CDR3 reads CASSEGQGTYNEQFF. For the CDR3, the DNA is TGTGCCAGCAGTGAAGGACAGGGAACCTACAATGAGCAGTTCTTC.

This chain uses TRBV7-2 with TRBJ2-3; D unclear. V lost 0 bases and J 6 bases, leaving 7 bases between the germline ends. Germline V gives CDR1 SGHTA, CDR2 FQGNSA. The CDR3 is made up of 13 amino acids. The CDR3 protein is CASSLATIDTQYF. CDR3 DNA: TGTGCCAGCAGCTTAGCGACAATCGATACGCAGTATTTT. Full variable domain (rest looked up from reference TRBV7-2 and TRBJ2-3): GAGVSQSPSNKVTEKGKDVELRCDPISGHTALYWYRQSLGQGLEFLIYFQGNSAPDKSGLPSDRFSAERTGGSVSTLTIQRTQQEDSAVYLCASSLATIDTQYFGPGTRLTVL.

The genes are TRBV10-2 and TRBJ1-1; no reliable D call. Germline loops: CDR1 WSHSY, CDR2 SAAADI. The V end lost 2 bases, the J end lost 6 bases, and 13 bases lay between the germline ends. This CDR3 comprises 14 residues. CDR3 region: CASSENTGVPEAFF. The CDR3 DNA is TGCGCCAGCAGTGAGAATACGGGTGTCCCTGAAGCTTTCTTT.

The V call is TRBV7-9, the J call TRBJ2-7; 7 bases line up with TRBD1. V lost 5 bases to trimming and J lost 0 bases; unmatched junction nucleotides: 13. This CDR3 is built from 17 residues. Per germline, CDR1 SEHNR and CDR2 FQNEAQ (reference sequence). The CDR3 loop is CASSGGQRGPFSYEQYF. CDR3 bases: TGTGCCAGCAGCGGGGGACAGAGGGGGCCTTTCTCCTACGAGCAGTACTTC.

The chain joins TRBV7-7 to TRBJ2-5; D gene unclear. The CDR3 length is 14 residues. Germline CDR1 is SSHAT and CDR2 is FNYEAQ (reference sequence). Trimming took 1 base from V and 4 from J, leaving 10 bases between them. CDR3: CASSLVGRRETQYF. Written as DNA, the CDR3 is TGTGCCAGCAGCTTAGTTGGCCGGAGAGAGACCCAGTACTTC.

The chain couples TRBV4-1 to TRBJ1-1; no reliable D call. CDR1 is MGHRA and CDR2 is YSYEKL in the germline V gene. V was clipped by 0 bases and J by 0 bases, with 8 bases between them. This CDR3 is 15 amino acids long. The CDR3 here is CASSQEGYMNTEAFF. CDR3 nucleotide sequence: TGCGCCAGCAGCCAAGAGGGGTACATGAACACTGAAGCTTTCTTT.

This clone was counted once. The gene calls are TRBV5-1 and TRBJ2-7, with D perhaps assigned TRBD1 or TRBD2 (5 bases each). CDR3 length: 15 residues. Deletions cut 5 bases from V and 5 bases from J, with 20 bases between. Germline CDR1 and CDR2: SGHRS and YFSETQ. The CDR3 coding sequence is TGCGCCAGCAGTTGGGGGACCCCACATGTCGACGAGCAGTACTTC. Residues: CASSWGTPHVDEQYF.

This clone appeared a few times. The rearrangement uses TRBV27 and TRBJ1-5; a possible D gene is TRBD1 (5 bases). V was trimmed by 5 bases and J by 3 bases, leaving 17 bases between them. The CDR3 is 16 residues long. Germline V lookup: CDR1 MNHEY, CDR2 SMNVEV (reference sequence). CDR3 in amino acids: CASSASGAWVNQPQHF. DNA of the CDR3: TGTGCCAGCAGTGCCTCCGGGGCCTGGGTCAATCAGCCCCAGCATTTT.

The gene calls are TRBV6-4 and TRBJ1-4, with D possibly being TRBD1 (5 bases). Germline CDR1 and CDR2: MRHNA and SNTAGT. Trimming removed 3 bases at V and 0 bases at J, with 5 bases between. The CDR3 length is 14 residues. CDR3 sequence (DNA): TGTGCCAGCAGTGAGGGGCCAACTAATGAAAAACTGTTTTTT. It encodes CASSEGPTNEKLFF.

The genes are TRBV19 and TRBJ2-1; 8 bases are a match to TRBD1. Germline values: CDR1 LNHDA, CDR2 SQIVND (reference sequence). V lost 8 bases to trimming and J lost 8 bases; unmatched junction nucleotides: 5. The CDR3 runs to 12 residues. As DNA, the CDR3 is TGTGCCAGTGGACAGGGACGGGATGAGCAGTTCTTC. Encoded protein: CASGQGRDEQFF.

The V gene is TRBV7-7, the J gene TRBJ2-1, with D possibly being TRBD1 (6 bases). V shed 0 bases and J shed 7 bases, with 10 bases lying between them. The V gene's germline CDR1 is SSHAT and CDR2 FNYEAQ (reference sequence). The CDR3 consists of 14 residues. CDR3 bases: TGTGCCAGCAGCTTAGCGTTAGGGGGAAATGAGCAGTTCTTC. Translation: CASSLALGGNEQFF.

This clone was seen a single time. The rearrangement joins TRBV5-6 to TRBJ2-7, with TRBD1 matching 10 bases. From germline, CDR1 is SGHDT and CDR2 YYEEEE. The CDR3 extends over 16 amino acids. V shed 2 bases and J 2 bases; nucleotides not matched to a gene: 7. CDR3: CASSFGTGALTYEQYF. The CDR3 DNA reads as TGTGCCAGCAGCTTTGGGACAGGGGCCTTGACCTACGAGCAGTACTTC.

V gene TRBV27 combines with J gene TRBJ2-1; 7 bases match TRBD1. CDR3 length equals 13 residues. The germline V gene encodes CDR1 MNHEY and CDR2 SMNVEV (reference sequence). V lost 7 bases to trimming and J lost 5 bases; unmatched junction nucleotides: 5. Here the CDR3 reads CASMSGGNNEQFF. The CDR3 coding sequence is TGTGCCAGCATGTCAGGGGGTAACAATGAGCAGTTCTTC.

The rearrangement links TRBV7-9 to TRBJ1-5, with D perhaps TRBD1 (5 bases). The V end was cut by 0 bases, the J end by 5 bases, with 5 bases between. Germline loops: CDR1 SEHNR, CDR2 FQNEAQ (reference sequence). The CDR3 runs to 13 residues. CDR3 coding DNA: TGTGCCAGCAGCTTAGCAGGGGATCAGCCCCAGCATTTT. It specifies CASSLAGDQPQHF.

This clone was seen just once. This chain uses TRBV19 with TRBJ2-7; 9 bases agree with TRBD1. The germline gives CDR1 LNHDA, CDR2 SQIVND (reference sequence). The CDR3 consists of 15 residues. Trimming cost V 7 bases and J 5 bases; bases outside gene matches: 12. CDR3: CASKDTGTGMDEQYF. The CDR3 DNA reads TGTGCCAGTAAAGACACCGGGACAGGGATGGACGAGCAGTACTTC.

This chain uses TRBV5-1 with TRBJ1-1; D is unclear. Germline V gene sequence: CDR1 SGHRS, CDR2 YFSETQ. With 0 bases removed from V and 0 bases from J, the gap between germline ends came to 15 bases. CDR3 length: 17 residues. This chain's CDR3 is CASSLAQRPAMNTEAFF. The CDR3 DNA reads as TGCGCCAGCAGCTTGGCCCAAAGGCCCGCCATGAACACTGAAGCTTTCTTT.

The gene calls are TRBV19 and TRBJ1-5; 10 bases are shared with TRBD1. The CDR3 length is 15 residues. The germline V gene has CDR1 LNHDA and CDR2 SQIVND (reference sequence). The V gene end was trimmed by 7 bases and the J gene end by 1 base; junction bases not matched to a gene: 4. The CDR3: CASTPTGGSNQPQHF. The CDR3 region has the DNA TGTGCCAGTACCCCGACAGGGGGCAGCAATCAGCCCCAGCATTTT.

This clone came up a few times. CDR3 region: CASSYSRGLNEAFF. CDR3 in DNA: TGTGCCAGCAGTTACTCCCGGGGACTAAATGAAGCTTTCTTT. The rearrangement uses TRBV6-5 and TRBJ1-1; the D gene is possibly TRBD1 (5 bases). In germline, CDR1 is MNHEY, CDR2 SVGAGI. V was trimmed by 0 bases and J by 7 bases, leaving 12 bases between them. The CDR3 consists of 14 residues.

V and J are TRBV2 and TRBJ2-1, with 10 nucleotides matching TRBD1. Germline CDR1 is SNHLY and CDR2 is FYNNEI. Germline trimming cut 1 base from V and 16 bases from J; bases unmatched to any gene: 1. CDR3 length equals 11 residues. CDR3 residues: CASSEGDRGFF. As DNA, the CDR3 is TGTGCCAGCAGTGAAGGGGACAGGGGTTTCTTC.

The rearrangement links TRBV7-8 to TRBJ1-1; D possibly corresponds to TRBD1 (5 bases). The CDR3 length is 16 residues. Germline CDR1 SGHVS, CDR2 FQNEAQ. Deletions cut 2 bases from V and 0 bases from J, with 13 bases between. The CDR3 protein is CASSLLAGGLNTEAFF. Here the CDR3 DNA reads TGTGCCAGCAGCTTATTGGCGGGGGGGTTGAACACTGAAGCTTTCTTT. Drawing the rest from reference TRBV7-8 and TRBJ1-1, the complete variable domain is GAGVSQSPRYKVAKRGQDVALRCDPISGHVSLFWYQQALGQGPEFLTYFQNEAQLDKSGLPSDRFFAERPEGSVSTLKIQRTQQEDSAVYLCASSLLAGGLNTEAFFGQGTRLTVV.

J is TRBJ2-5 and V is TRBV5-1; D remains unclear. The germline V and J ends were trimmed by 2 bases and 1 base, with 6 bases remaining between them. This CDR3 has 13 residues. Germline-derived CDR1 and CDR2 are SGHRS and YFSETQ. CDR3 protein: CASSFGVQETQYF. The CDR3 DNA sequence: TGCGCCAGCAGCTTCGGAGTCCAAGAGACCCAGTACTTC.

This chain links TRBV11-2 with TRBJ2-7; D perhaps matches TRBD1 (6 bases). The CDR3 length is 14 residues. V dropped 2 bases and J dropped 6 bases, with 14 bases sitting between them. In germline, CDR1 is SGHAT, CDR2 FQNNGV. The CDR3 region is CASSLTSGTIEQYF. DNA for the CDR3: TGTGCCAGCAGCTTAACGTCAGGGACAATCGAGCAGTACTTC.

The V and J genes are TRBV10-3 and TRBJ2-6; maybe TRBD1 (7 bases). Trimming cost V 10 bases and J 3 bases, with 13 bases left between them. Per the germline V gene, CDR1 is ENHRY and CDR2 is SYGVKD. This CDR3 region has 14 residues. The CDR3 nucleotides read TGTGCCAGTTACAGGGGAGGTGGGGCCAACGTCCTGACTTTC. Translating it yields CASYRGGGANVLTF.

The chain carries TRBV9 and TRBJ1-1; possibly TRBD1 for D (5 bases). The CDR3 runs 15 residues. Germline CDR1 and CDR2: SGDLS and YYNGEE. The germline V and J ends were trimmed by 4 bases and 1 base, with 14 bases remaining between them. CDR3 bases: TGTGCCAGCAGCCCCCAGAAAACAGGGAACACTGAAGCTTTCTTT. Protein product: CASSPQKTGNTEAFF. The variable domain in full, completed from reference TRBV9 and TRBJ1-1, reads DSGVTQTPKHLITATGQRVTLRCSPRSGDLSVYWYQQSLDQGLQFLIQYYNGEERAKGNILERFSAQQFPDLHSELNLSSLELGDSALYFCASSPQKTGNTEAFFGQGTRLTVV.

The chain combines TRBV5-4 with TRBJ2-5; 8 nucleotides match TRBD2. This CDR3 region has 17 residues. Germline CDR1 and CDR2: SGHNT and YYREEE (reference sequence). J was trimmed by 2 bases and V by 4 bases; bases with no gene match: 13. This CDR3 is CASSPLERAGDQETQYF. The CDR3 DNA reads as TGTGCCAGCAGCCCTTTGGAGAGAGCGGGGGATCAAGAGACCCAGTACTTC.

This clone has a single count. The chain joins TRBV7-3 to TRBJ1-1; possibly TRBD1 for D (6 bases). Trimming took 1 base from V and 6 from J, leaving 12 bases between them. In germline, CDR1 is SGHTA, CDR2 FQGTGA. This CDR3 contains 14 residues. The CDR3 region has the DNA TGTGCCAGCAGCTTAAATCAGGGGTTATCTGAAGCTTTCTTT. It encodes CASSLNQGLSEAFF.

The V and J genes are TRBV7-2 and TRBJ2-5; 10 nucleotides align to TRBD2. The CDR3 covers 14 residues. The V gene end was trimmed by 5 bases and the J gene end by 4 bases; junction bases not matched to a gene: 4. Germline V CDR1 and CDR2: SGHTA, FQGNSA. The CDR3 spells CASSHQRGGETQYF. Here the CDR3 DNA reads TGTGCCAGCAGCCATCAGCGGGGGGGAGAGACCCAGTACTTC.

By share, this clone ranks as medium-sized. V gene TRBV28 combines with J gene TRBJ1-2; no reliable D call. V dropped 5 bases and J dropped 0 bases, with 10 bases sitting between them. This CDR3 is 14 amino acids long. The germline V gene has CDR1 MDHEN and CDR2 SYDVKM. The CDR3 DNA reads TGTGCCAGCAGTCTGGTGCAGGCTAACTATGGCTACACCTTC. This translates into CASSLVQANYGYTF.

The chain links TRBV7-2 to TRBJ2-5; 7 positions agree with TRBD2. CDR3 size: 14 residues. The V and J ends lost 3 bases and 4 bases, in that order; junction bases with no gene match: 5. Per the germline V gene, CDR1 is SGHTA and CDR2 is FQGNSA. CDR3 residues: CASSLGGGRETQYF. CDR3 in DNA: TGTGCCAGCAGCTTGGGGGGGGGACGAGAGACCCAGTACTTC.

The gene calls are TRBV19 and TRBJ2-7, with 9 nucleotides matching TRBD1. J was trimmed by 5 bases and V by 6 bases; bases with no gene match: 11. The CDR3 contains 15 residues. CDR1 and CDR2 from the germline V gene are LNHDA and SQIVND (reference sequence). The CDR3 region has the DNA TGTGCCAGTAGCAATGCCGGACAGGGGAGGGACGAGCAGTACTTC. Protein sequence: CASSNAGQGRDEQYF.

This clone has only a few counts. This chain uses TRBV2 with TRBJ2-1; 9 bases are a match to TRBD2. V lost 1 base and J lost 6; bases outside the gene matches: 4. Germline lookup yields CDR1 SNHLY and CDR2 FYNNEI. CDR3 length equals 15 residues. The CDR3 nucleotides are TGTGCCAGCAGTGAAGGCGGGGGGGCGCGCAATGAGCAGTTCTTC. Its translation: CASSEGGGARNEQFF.